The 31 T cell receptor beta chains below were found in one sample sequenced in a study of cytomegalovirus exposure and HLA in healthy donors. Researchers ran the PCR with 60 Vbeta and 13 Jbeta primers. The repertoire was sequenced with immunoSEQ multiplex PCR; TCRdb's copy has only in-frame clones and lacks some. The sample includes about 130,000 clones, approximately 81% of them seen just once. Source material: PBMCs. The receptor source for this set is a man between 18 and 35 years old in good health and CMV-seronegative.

The CDR3 nucleotides are TGTGCCAGCAGCCCCCACGGGAGGGCAGAGACCCAGTACTTC. Protein sequence: CASSPHGRAETQYF. The rearrangement uses TRBV28 and TRBJ2-5; 8 nucleotides align to TRBD2. V shed 6 bases, J shed 4 bases, and the junction held 7 bases outside the gene matches. This CDR3 is built from 14 residues. Germline values: CDR1 MDHEN, CDR2 SYDVKM.

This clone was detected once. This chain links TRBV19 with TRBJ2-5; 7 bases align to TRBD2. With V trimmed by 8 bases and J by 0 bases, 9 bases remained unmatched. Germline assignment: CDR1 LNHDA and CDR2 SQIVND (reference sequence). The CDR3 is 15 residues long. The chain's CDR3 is CASGTKHSYQETQYF. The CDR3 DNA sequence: TGTGCCAGTGGGACTAAACACTCGTACCAAGAGACCCAGTACTTC.

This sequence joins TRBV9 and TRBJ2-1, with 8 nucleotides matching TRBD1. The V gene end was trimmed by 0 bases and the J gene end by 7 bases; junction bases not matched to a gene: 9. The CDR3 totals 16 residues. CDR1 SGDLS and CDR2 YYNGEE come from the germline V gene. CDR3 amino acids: CASSVVQGAMDNEQFF. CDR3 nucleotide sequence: TGTGCCAGCAGCGTAGTTCAGGGGGCCATGGATAATGAGCAGTTCTTC.

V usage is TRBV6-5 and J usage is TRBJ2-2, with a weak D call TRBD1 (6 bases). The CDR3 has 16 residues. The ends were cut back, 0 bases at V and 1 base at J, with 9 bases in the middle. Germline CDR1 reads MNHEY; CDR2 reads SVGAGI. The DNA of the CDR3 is TGTGCCAGCAGTTACTCGTCAGGGGAGAACACCGGGGAGCTGTTTTTT. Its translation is CASSYSSGENTGELFF.

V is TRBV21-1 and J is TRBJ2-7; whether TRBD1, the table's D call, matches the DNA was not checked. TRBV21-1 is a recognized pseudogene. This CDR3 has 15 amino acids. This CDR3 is CASTYGHRNSYEQYF. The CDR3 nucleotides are TGTGCCAGCACGTATGGCCACCGAAACTCCTACGAGCAGTACTTC.

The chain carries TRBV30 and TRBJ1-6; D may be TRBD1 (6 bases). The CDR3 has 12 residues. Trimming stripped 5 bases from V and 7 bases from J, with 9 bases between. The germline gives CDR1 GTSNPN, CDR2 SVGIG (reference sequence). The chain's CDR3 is CAWDRRNSPLHF. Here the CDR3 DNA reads TGTGCCTGGGACAGGAGGAATTCACCCCTCCACTTT.

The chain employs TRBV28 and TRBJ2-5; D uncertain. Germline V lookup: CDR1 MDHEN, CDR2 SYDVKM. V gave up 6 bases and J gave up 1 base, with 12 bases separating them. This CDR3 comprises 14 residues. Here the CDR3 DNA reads TGTGCCAGCAGGGCCGCTAGTCTCCAAGAGACCCAGTACTTC. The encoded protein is CASRAASLQETQYF.

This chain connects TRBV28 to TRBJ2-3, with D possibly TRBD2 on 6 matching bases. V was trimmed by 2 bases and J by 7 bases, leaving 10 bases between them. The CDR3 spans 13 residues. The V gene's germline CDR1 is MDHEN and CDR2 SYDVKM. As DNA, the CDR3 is TGTGCCAGCAGTTTAACCGGGGGTAATACGCAGTATTTT. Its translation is CASSLTGGNTQYF.

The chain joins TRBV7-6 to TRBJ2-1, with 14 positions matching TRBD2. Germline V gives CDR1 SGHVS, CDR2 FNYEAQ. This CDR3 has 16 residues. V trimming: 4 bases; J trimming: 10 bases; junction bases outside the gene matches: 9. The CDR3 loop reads CASSSGTSGSPDEQFF. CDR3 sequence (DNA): TGTGCCAGCAGCTCCGGGACTAGCGGGAGTCCGGACGAGCAGTTCTTC. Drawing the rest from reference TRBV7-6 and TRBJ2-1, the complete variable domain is GAGVSQSPRYKVTKRGQDVALRCDPISGHVSLYWYRQALGQGPEFLTYFNYEAQQDKSGLPNDRFSAERPEGSISTLTIQRTEQRDSAMYRCASSSGTSGSPDEQFFGPGTRLTVL.

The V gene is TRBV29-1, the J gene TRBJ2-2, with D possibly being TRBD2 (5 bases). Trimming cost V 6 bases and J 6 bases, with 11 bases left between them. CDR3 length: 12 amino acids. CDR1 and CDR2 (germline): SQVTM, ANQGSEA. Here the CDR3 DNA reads TGCAGCGTCCGAGGGCCCGCCGGGGAGCTGTTTTTT. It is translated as CSVRGPAGELFF.

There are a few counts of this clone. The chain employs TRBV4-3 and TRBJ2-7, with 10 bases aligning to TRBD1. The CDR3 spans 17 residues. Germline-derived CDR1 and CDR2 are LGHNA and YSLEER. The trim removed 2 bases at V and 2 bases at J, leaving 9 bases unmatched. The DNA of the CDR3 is TGCGCCAGCAGCCAACAACCCCCCGGGACAGGGGCCTACGAGCAGTACTTC. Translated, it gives CASSQQPPGTGAYEQYF.

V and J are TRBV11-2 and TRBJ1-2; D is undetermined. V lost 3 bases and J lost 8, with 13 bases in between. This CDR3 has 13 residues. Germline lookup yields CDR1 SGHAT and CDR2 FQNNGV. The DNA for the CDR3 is TGTGCCAGCAGCTTGGAGGGAGCAAGCGGCTACACCTTC. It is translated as CASSLEGASGYTF.

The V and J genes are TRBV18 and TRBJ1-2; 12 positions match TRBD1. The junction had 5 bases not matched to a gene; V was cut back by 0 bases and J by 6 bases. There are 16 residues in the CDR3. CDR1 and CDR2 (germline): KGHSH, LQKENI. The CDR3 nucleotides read TGTGCCAGCTCACCACCGGGACAGGGGGCCCGTGATGGCTACACCTTC. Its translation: CASSPPGQGARDGYTF.

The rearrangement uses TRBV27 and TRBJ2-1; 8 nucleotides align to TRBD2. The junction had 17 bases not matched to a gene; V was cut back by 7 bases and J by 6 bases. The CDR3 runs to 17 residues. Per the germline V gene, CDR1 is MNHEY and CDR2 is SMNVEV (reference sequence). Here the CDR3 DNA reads TGTGCCAGCACCTTAGTCGGGACGGGACTAGGCTTCAATGAGCAGTTCTTC. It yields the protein CASTLVGTGLGFNEQFF.

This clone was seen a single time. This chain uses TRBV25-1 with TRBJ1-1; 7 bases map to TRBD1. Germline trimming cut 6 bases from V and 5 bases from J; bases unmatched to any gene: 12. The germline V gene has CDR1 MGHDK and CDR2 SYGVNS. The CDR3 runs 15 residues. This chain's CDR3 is CASRGLTGLGTEAFF. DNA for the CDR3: TGTGCCAGCAGAGGGCTGACAGGGCTGGGGACTGAAGCTTTCTTT.

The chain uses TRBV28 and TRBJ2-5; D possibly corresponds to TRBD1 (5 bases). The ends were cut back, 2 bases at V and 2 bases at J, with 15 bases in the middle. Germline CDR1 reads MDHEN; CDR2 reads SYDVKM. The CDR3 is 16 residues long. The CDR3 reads CASSLTPRGQQETQYF. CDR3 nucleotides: TGTGCCAGCAGTTTAACTCCAAGGGGTCAGCAAGAGACCCAGTACTTC.

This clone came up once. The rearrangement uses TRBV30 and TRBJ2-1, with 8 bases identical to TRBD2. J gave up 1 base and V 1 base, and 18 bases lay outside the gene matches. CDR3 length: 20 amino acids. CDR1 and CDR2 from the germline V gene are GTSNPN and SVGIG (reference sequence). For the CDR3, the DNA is TGTGCCTGGAGTGCCTGGAGGGGACTAAGACTAGCGAATTCCTACAATGAGCAGTTCTTC. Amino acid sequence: CAWSAWRGLRLANSYNEQFF.

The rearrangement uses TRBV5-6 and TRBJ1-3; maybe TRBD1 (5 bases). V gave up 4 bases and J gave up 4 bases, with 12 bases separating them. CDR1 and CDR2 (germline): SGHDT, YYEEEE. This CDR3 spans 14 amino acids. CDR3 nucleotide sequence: TGTGCCAGCAGCACGGATCCAGGGGGAAACACCATATATTTT. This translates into CASSTDPGGNTIYF.

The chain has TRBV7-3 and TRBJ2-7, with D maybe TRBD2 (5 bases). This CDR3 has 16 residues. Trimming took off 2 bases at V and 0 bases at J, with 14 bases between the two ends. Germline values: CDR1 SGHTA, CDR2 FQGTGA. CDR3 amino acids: CASSLGPAVSSYEQYF. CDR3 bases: TGTGCCAGCAGCTTAGGGCCAGCGGTGAGCTCCTACGAGCAGTACTTC. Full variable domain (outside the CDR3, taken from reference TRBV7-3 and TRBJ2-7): GAGVSQTPSNKVTEKGKYVELRCDPISGHTALYWYRQSLGQGPEFLIYFQGTGAADDSGLPNDRFFAVRPEGSVSTLKIQRTERGDSAVYLCASSLGPAVSSYEQYFGPGTRLTVT.

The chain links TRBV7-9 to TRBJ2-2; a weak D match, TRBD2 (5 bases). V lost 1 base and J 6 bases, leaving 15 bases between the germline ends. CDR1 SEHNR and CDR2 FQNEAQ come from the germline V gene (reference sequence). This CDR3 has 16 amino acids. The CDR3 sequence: CASSLVATSGSGELFF. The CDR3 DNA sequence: TGTGCCAGCAGCTTAGTAGCGACCTCTGGATCCGGGGAGCTGTTTTTT. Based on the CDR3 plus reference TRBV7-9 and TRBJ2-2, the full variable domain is DTGVSQNPRHKITKRGQNVTFRCDPISEHNRLYWYRQTLGQGPEFLTYFQNEAQLEKSRLLSDRFSAERPKGSFSTLEIQRTEQGDSAMYLCASSLVATSGSGELFFGEGSRLTVL.

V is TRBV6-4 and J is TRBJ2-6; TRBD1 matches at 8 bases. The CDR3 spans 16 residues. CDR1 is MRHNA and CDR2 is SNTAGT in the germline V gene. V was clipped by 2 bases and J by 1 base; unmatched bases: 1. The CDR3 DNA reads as TGTGCCAGCAGTGACAGACAGGGGTCTGGGGCCAACGTCCTGACTTTC. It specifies CASSDRQGSGANVLTF.

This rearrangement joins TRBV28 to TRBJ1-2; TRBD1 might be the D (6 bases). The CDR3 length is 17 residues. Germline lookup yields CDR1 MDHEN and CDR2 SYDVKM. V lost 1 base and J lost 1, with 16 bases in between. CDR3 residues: CASSLFVTWGLNYGYTF. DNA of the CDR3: TGTGCCAGCAGTTTATTCGTGACGTGGGGGCTTAACTATGGCTACACCTTC.

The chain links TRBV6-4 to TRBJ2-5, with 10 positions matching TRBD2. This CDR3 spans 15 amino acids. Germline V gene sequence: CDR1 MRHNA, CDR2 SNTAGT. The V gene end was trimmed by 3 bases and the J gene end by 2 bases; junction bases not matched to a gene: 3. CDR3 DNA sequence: TGTGCCAGCAGTGAGGTAGCGGGAGGACAAGAGACCCAGTACTTC. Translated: CASSEVAGGQETQYF.

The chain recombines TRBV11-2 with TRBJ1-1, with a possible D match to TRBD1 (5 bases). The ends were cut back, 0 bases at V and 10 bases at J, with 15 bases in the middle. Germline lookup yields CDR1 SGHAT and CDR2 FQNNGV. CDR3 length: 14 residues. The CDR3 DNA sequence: TGTGCCAGCAGCTTAGATTTTGGAGGGCAGGGAGCTTTCTTT. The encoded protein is CASSLDFGGQGAFF. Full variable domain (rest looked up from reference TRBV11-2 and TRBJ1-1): EAGVAQSPRYKIIEKRQSVAFWCNPISGHATLYWYQQILGQGPKLLIQFQNNGVVDDSQLPKDRFSAERLKGVDSTLKIQPAKLEDSAVYLCASSLDFGGQGAFFGQGTRLTVV.

This CDR3 reads CAWSSVTGVYGYTF. CDR3 DNA: TGTGCCTGGAGCTCCGTGACAGGGGTCTATGGCTACACCTTC. This rearrangement joins TRBV30 to TRBJ1-2; 8 nucleotides line up with TRBD1. Trimming removed 3 bases from V and 4 bases from J; junction bases left unmatched: 7. In germline, CDR1 is GTSNPN, CDR2 SVGIG (reference sequence). This CDR3 contains 14 residues.

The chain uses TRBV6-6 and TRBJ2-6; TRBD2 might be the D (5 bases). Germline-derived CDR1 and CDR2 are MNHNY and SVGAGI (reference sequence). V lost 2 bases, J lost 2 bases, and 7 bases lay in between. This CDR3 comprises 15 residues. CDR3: CASSYVGAGANVLTF. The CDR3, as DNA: TGTGCCAGCAGTTACGTCGGGGCTGGGGCCAACGTCCTGACTTTC.

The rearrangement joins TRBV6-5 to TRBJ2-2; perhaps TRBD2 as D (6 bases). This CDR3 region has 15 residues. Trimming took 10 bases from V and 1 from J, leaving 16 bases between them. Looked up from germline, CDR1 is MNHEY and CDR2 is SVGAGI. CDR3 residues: CATGESARNTGELFF. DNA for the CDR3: TGTGCCACGGGGGAGTCGGCAAGGAACACCGGGGAGCTGTTTTTT.

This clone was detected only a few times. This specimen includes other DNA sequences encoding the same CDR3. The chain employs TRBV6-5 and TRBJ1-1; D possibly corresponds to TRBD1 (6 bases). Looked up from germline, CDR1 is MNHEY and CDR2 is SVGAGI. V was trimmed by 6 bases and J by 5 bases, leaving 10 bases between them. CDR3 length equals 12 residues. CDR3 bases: TGTGCCAGCAGCTTCAGGGGAACTGAAGCTTTCTTT. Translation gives CASSFRGTEAFF.

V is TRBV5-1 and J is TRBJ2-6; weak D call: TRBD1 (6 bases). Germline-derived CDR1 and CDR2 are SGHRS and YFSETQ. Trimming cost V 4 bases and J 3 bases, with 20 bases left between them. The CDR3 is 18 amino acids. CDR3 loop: CASSPGRAGVNGANVLTF. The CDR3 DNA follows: TGCGCCAGCAGCCCGGGTCGGGCAGGGGTTAATGGGGCCAACGTCCTGACTTTC.

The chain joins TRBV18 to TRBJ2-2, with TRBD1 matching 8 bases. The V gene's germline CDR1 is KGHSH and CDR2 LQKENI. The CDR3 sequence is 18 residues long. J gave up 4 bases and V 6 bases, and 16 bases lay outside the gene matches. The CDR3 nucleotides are TGTGCCAGCTCGCTTATCTCGGGACAGGACTTCTCCACCGGGGAGCTGTTTTTT. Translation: CASSLISGQDFSTGELFF.

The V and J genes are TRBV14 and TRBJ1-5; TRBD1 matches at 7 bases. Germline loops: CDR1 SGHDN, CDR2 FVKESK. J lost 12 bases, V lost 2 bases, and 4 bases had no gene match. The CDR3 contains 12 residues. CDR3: CASSQSTGFQHF. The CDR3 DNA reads TGTGCCAGCAGCCAATCGACAGGGTTCCAGCATTTT.